This TCR beta chain originates from a study of control samples from healthy donors and cancer patients. Generated by immunoSEQ multiplex PCR, the TCRdb table keeps only in-frame clones and is missing some. The profile covers about 130,000 clones, with roughly 90% appearing a single time and roughly 6% taken by the ten largest. Sequences were obtained from blood. This receptor was obtained from a man younger than 35 in good health.

The CDR3 DNA reads TGTGCCAGCTCACTCGGGGTGTGGACTGAAGCTTTCTTT. Protein product: CASSLGVWTEAFF. The genes are TRBV18 and TRBJ1-1; D not resolved. The CDR3 contains 13 residues. V was trimmed by 4 bases and J by 5 bases, leaving 11 bases between them. Germline V gives CDR1 KGHSH, CDR2 LQKENI.